These T cell receptor beta chains were read from a single sample in a study of T cell changes during pregnancy in multiple sclerosis. Clones were sequenced by immunoSEQ multiplex PCR, and TCRdb holds only the in-frame ones, with some missing. The sample consists of about 79,000 clones, around 90% of them appearing once. Material: CD4+ T cells from peripheral blood mononuclear cells, obtained in the second trimester of pregnancy. All receptors come from a female donor with multiple sclerosis, enrolled in a pregnancy study. Each CDR3 is given with its conserved first and last residue. Each record gives: V gene, clone size, D gene, J gene, CDR3 DNA, CDR3 protein. A D gene is named only where the DNA matches it firmly. Some rows mark clone size as missing; the rest say once, few, many or name a class of expanded clone.

TRBV9,.,TRBD2,TRBJ2-7,TGTGCCAGCAGCGTCGGGGTTAGCGGGAAGGGGTCGTACGAGCAGTACTTC,CASSVGVSGKGSYEQYF
TRBV6-6,.,TRBD2,TRBJ2-5,TGTGCCAGCAGTTACTCGCGGGGGACTAGCGGTACGACCCAGTACTTC,CASSYSRGTSGTTQYF
TRBV6-1,.,.,TRBJ1-5,TGTGCCAGCAGTGAAGGGGGGAGGGGTCAGCCCCAGCATTTT,CASSEGGRGQPQHF
TRBV19,.,TRBD1,TRBJ1-1,TGTGCCAGTAGTATACGGGACAGGGTGAACACTGAAGCTTTCTTT,CASSIRDRVNTEAFF
TRBV6-5,.,TRBD2,TRBJ2-4,TGTGCCAGTCACTCTAGCGGGGCTGCCAAAAACATTCAGTACTTC,CASHSSGAAKNIQYF
TRBV27,.,.,TRBJ1-1,TGTGCCAGCAGTCCGAGGGAGCCGAACACTGAAGCTTTCTTT,CASSPREPNTEAFF
TRBV4-1,.,TRBD1,TRBJ2-3,TGCGCCAGCAGCCAAGGGGACAGTCTCACAGATACGCAGTATTTT,CASSQGDSLTDTQYF
TRBV19,few,TRBD2,TRBJ2-1,TGTGCCAGTAGAAAAACTAGCGGGGGGGCCAATGAGCAGTTCTTC,CASRKTSGGANEQFF
TRBV6-1,.,.,TRBJ2-1,TGTGCCAGCAGTGTACAGGTCAATGAGCAGTTCTTC,CASSVQVNEQFF
TRBV2,.,TRBD1,TRBJ1-1,TGTGCCAGCAGTTCACAGGGGACCATTGTAGGGACTGAAGCTTTCTTT,CASSSQGTIVGTEAFF
TRBV7-2,.,.,TRBJ2-1,TGTGCCAGCAGAGCAGACTTCACCTTTTCCTACAATGAGCAGTTCTTC,CASRADFTFSYNEQFF
TRBV7-5,.,.,TRBJ2-7,TGTGCCAGAAGCTTAGATCTTCAGCGGGAGGGCCGCGAGCAGTACTTC,CARSLDLQREGREQYF
TRBV14,.,.,TRBJ1-6,TGTGCCAGCGGCGGGACCCTTAATTCACCCCTCCACTTT,CASGGTLNSPLHF
TRBV4-3,.,TRBD2,TRBJ2-5,TGCGCCAGCAGCCAAGATCGGGGGGGGGAGACCCAGTACTTC,CASSQDRGGETQYF
TRBV5-6,.,TRBD1,TRBJ1-2,TGTGCCAGCAGCTTAGGGACAGCCAACGGCTACACCTTC,CASSLGTANGYTF
TRBV28,.,.,TRBJ1-5,TGTGCCAGCAGCTCGGGATATTATCAGCCCCAGCATTTT,CASSSGYYQPQHF
TRBV9,.,TRBD2,TRBJ2-1,TGTGCCAGCAGCGTAGTTGGGACTAGCGGTATCTCCTACAATGAGCAGTTCTTC,CASSVVGTSGISYNEQFF
TRBV15,.,TRBD2,TRBJ2-4,TGTGCCACCAGCAGAGCCGGCCCGTTAGCGGGAGGTCGGAACATTCAGTACTTC,CATSRAGPLAGGRNIQYF
TRBV5-1,.,.,TRBJ2-3,TGCGCCAGCAGCTTGGGGTCAGTTCGCACAGATACGCAGTATTTT,CASSLGSVRTDTQYF
TRBV5-1,.,TRBD1,TRBJ2-5,TGCGCCAGCAGCTTGGGGGACAGAGACCAAGAGACCCAGTACTTC,CASSLGDRDQETQYF
TRBV19,.,TRBD1,TRBJ2-3,TGTGCCAGTAGTACGACAGGGGATACGCAGTATTTT,CASSTTGDTQYF
TRBV6-6,.,.,TRBJ2-5,TGTGCCAGCAGGCGGGGCCACGGAGAGACCCAGTACTTC,CASRRGHGETQYF